This section outlines one TCR beta chain sequence together with its context. Antigen: not known. In making TCR beta libraries, quantitative 5'-RACE with molecular barcodes was used. TCRdb redid the calling of the 5' RACE reads with MiXCR, one entry per CDR3 protein. In the table there are roughly 230,000 distinct CDR3 sequences, 15% to 20% of which are singletons. The CDR3 loop spans 14 amino acids. Germline loops: CDR1 LGHNA, CDR2 YSLEER. V was shortened by 3 bases and J by 4 bases, with 13 bases between the two germline ends. The data are from a study of CD8 T cells in ankylosing spondylitis. Study-wide findings and caveats: A TCR beta motif made of eight highly homologous variants seemed typical of ankylosing spondylitis blood.

V and J are TRBV4-3 and TRBJ2-7; D might be TRBD1 (6 bases). This receptor was obtained from a male donor with ankylosing spondylitis or in good health (not recorded which). The sequencing input was blood, either unsorted or a sorted T cell fraction (not recorded which). CDR3 loop: CASSQNRVRYEQYF. CDR3 bases: TGCGCCAGCAGCCAGAACAGGGTGCGGTACGAGCAGTACTTC.